A selection of T cell receptor beta chains follows, all from one sample in a study of neoadjuvant anti-PD-1 for oral cavity cancer. TCRdb's copy holds only in-frame clones and misses some; the assay was immunoSEQ multiplex PCR. The data contain 30,000 to 35,000 clones, about 87% of them singletons. The sequencing here drew on PBMCs, taken before nivolumab (anti-PD-1) treatment. These TCRs come from a person aged 40-85 years with oral cavity squamous cell carcinoma. CDR3s include the opening cysteine and the closing phenylalanine or tryptophan. The D gene is left open where the match is weak. For some rows the clone size is stated as once, few or many, or as a class when expanded; others skip it.

v_call	d_call	clone_size	j_call	cdr3_length	cdr3_aa	cdr3_nt
TRBV6-5	NA	NA	TRBJ1-1	13	CASSRSLHTEAFF	TGTGCCAGCAGTCGTTCTTTGCACACTGAAGCTTTCTTT
TRBV5-4	NA	NA	TRBJ2-3	13	CASSLWGKDTQYF	TGTGCCAGCAGCTTGTGGGGGAAAGATACGCAGTATTTT
TRBV21-1	NA	once	TRBJ2-1	19	CASTSSQGSTSGGNNEQFF	TGTGCCAGCACCTCCTCACAGGGGTCGACTAGCGGGGGGAACAATGAGCAGTTCTTC
TRBV29-1	TRBD1	NA	TRBJ2-7	13	CSVRQGGSYEQYF	TGCAGCGTCCGACAGGGGGGTTCCTACGAGCAGTACTTC
TRBV7-2	NA	NA	TRBJ1-2	14	CASSLQTGEYGYTF	TGTGCCAGCAGCTTACAGACCGGTGAATATGGCTACACCTTC
TRBV5-6	NA	once	TRBJ1-3	14	CASSLGGARNTIYF	TGTGCCAGCAGCTTGGGAGGGGCGAGAAACACCATATATTTT
TRBV2	TRBD1	NA	TRBJ1-6	16	CASSDLTTGGNSPLHF	TGTGCCAGCAGTGACTTAACGACAGGGGGTAATTCACCCCTCCACTTT
TRBV5-6	TRBD1	NA	TRBJ1-1	14	CASSFRGPGTEAFF	TGTGCCAGCAGCTTTAGGGGGCCGGGGACTGAAGCTTTCTTT
TRBV6-1	NA	NA	TRBJ1-5	15	CASSEDRADIQPQHF	TGTGCCAGCAGTGAAGACAGGGCCGACATTCAGCCCCAGCATTTT
TRBV4-3	TRBD2	NA	TRBJ2-3	20	CASSQDHSASGGAGTDTQYF	TGCGCCAGCAGCCAAGATCACTCGGCTAGCGGGGGGGCGGGCACAGATACGCAGTATTTT
TRBV5-1	NA	NA	TRBJ1-3	17	CASSSTGQYRAGNTIYF	TGCGCCAGCAGCTCCACTGGACAGTACCGTGCTGGAAACACCATATATTTT
TRBV10-2	TRBD2	NA	TRBJ2-7	14	CASYPGDYSYEQYF	TGCGCCAGCTACCCCGGGGACTACTCCTACGAGCAGTACTTC
TRBV30	NA	NA	TRBJ2-2	15	CAWSLGTLDTGELFF	TGTGCCTGGAGTCTCGGGACACTAGACACCGGGGAGCTGTTTTTT
TRBV28	TRBD1	NA	TRBJ1-1	14	CASSLTTGRTEAFF	TGTGCCAGCAGTTTAACGACAGGGAGAACTGAAGCTTTCTTT
TRBV5-1	TRBD1	few	TRBJ2-2	17	CASSLAGQGAETGELFF	TGCGCCAGCAGCTTGGCGGGACAGGGGGCTGAAACCGGGGAGCTGTTTTTT
TRBV7-6	NA	once	TRBJ1-5	11	CASSSGGRQHF	TGTGCCAGCAGCTCCGGAGGGCGCCAGCATTTT
TRBV19	TRBD2	NA	TRBJ2-3	17	CASSMRSGGGPHDTQYF	TGTGCCAGTAGTATGCGTTCTGGCGGGGGGCCACACGATACGCAGTATTTT